This section outlines one T cell receptor (beta chain) sequence together with its context. Its cognate antigen is unknown. This entry comes from a study of blood T cells in healthy people across ages. The study's findings and limits: Naive T cell percentage strongly correlated with TCR beta diversity. In older individuals, TCR beta diversity per million T cells was lower, falling roughly linearly with age.

Next came a second PCR, run for roughly 6 to 11 cycles, which used a sample-barcoded 5' primer along with a J-beta primer mix. From the 5' RACE reads, TCRdb called clonotypes with MiXCR, one entry per CDR3 protein. The data show about 1.8 million distinct CDR3 sequences, 49% seen once. Sample donors were healthy Caucasian individuals that came from Russia, aged roughly 6 to 95. This CDR3 has 11 residues. Trimming took off 6 bases at V and 6 bases at J, with 9 bases between the two ends. The sequence derives from a woman in her thirties or forties in good health. V usage is TRBV12-3 or TRBV12-4 and J usage is TRBJ2-7, with a tentative D call TRBD1 (6 bases). Material: blood. CDR3 in DNA: TGTGCCAGCAGAGGCAGGGGCGAGCAGTACTTC. Amino acids: CASRGRGEQYF.